One and the same sample provided the 22 T cell receptor beta chains below, sequenced in a study of blood T cell repertoires in COVID-19. Some clones are missing from TCRdb's copy, which holds only in-frame ones; the method was immunoSEQ multiplex PCR. This table has about 100,000 clones, approximately 90% appearing once. The sequenced material came from peripheral blood. The receptor set was obtained from a man aged 50 to 59 with acute or convalescent COVID-19.

The chain uses TRBV14 and TRBJ2-7, with D uncertain. CDR3 length: 14 residues. Per germline, CDR1 SGHDN and CDR2 FVKESK. V lost 4 bases, J lost 2 bases, and 12 bases lay in between. In DNA, the CDR3 is TGTGCCAGCAGCCTTCGCGAGGCCCCCTACGAGCAGTACTTC. This gives the protein CASSLREAPYEQYF. Together with reference TRBV14 and TRBJ2-7, the CDR3 gives the full variable domain: EAGVTQFPSHSVIEKGQTVTLRCDPISGHDNLYWYRRVMGKEIKFLLHFVKESKQDESGMPNNRFLAERTGGTYSTLKVQPAELEDSGVYFCASSLREAPYEQYFGPGTRLTVT.

Remarks on this clone: Other DNA sequences of this sample code for an identical CDR3. V usage is TRBV12-3 or TRBV12-4 and J usage is TRBJ1-2, with TRBD1 identical over 8 bases. CDR3 length: 13 residues. V trimming: 6 bases; J trimming: 4 bases; junction bases outside the gene matches: 4. The CDR3 DNA is TGTGCCAGCAGCTCTGGACAGGGCTATGGCTACACCTTC. Translation: CASSSGQGYGYTF.

The J gene is TRBJ1-5, the V gene TRBV6-6; 9 positions match TRBD1. The length of the CDR3 is 15 residues. The V and J ends lost 5 bases and 1 base, in that order; junction bases with no gene match: 3. Germline CDR1 reads MNHNY; CDR2 reads SVGAGI (reference sequence). CDR3 residues: CASSGQGLSNQPQHF. As DNA, the CDR3 is TGTGCCAGCAGTGGACAGGGGCTCAGCAATCAGCCCCAGCATTTT.

This sequence joins TRBV5-5 and TRBJ1-2; D ambiguous. Germline-derived CDR1 and CDR2 are SGHKS and YYEKEE (reference sequence). This CDR3 is 12 amino acids long. V was trimmed by 3 bases and J by 4 bases, leaving 7 bases between them. The CDR3 sequence: CASSSTGYGYTF. The CDR3, as DNA: TGTGCCAGCAGCTCAACCGGCTATGGCTACACCTTC.

The chain has TRBV6-5 and TRBJ1-5, with TRBD1 as a possible D gene (6 bases). Trimming removed 4 bases at V and 7 bases at J, with 11 bases between. The CDR3 runs 13 residues. The germline V gene has CDR1 MNHEY and CDR2 SVGAGI. The CDR3 DNA follows: TGTGCCAGCAGTTCAGGGGCAGGGCAGCCCCAGCATTTT. Its protein product is CASSSGAGQPQHF.

Turning to this clone: The same CDR3 is also encoded by other DNA sequences in this sample. The chain combines TRBV5-1 with TRBJ1-1, with 7 bases fitting TRBD1. V dropped 4 bases and J dropped 2; count of bases not matched to a gene: 5. There are 14 residues in the CDR3. The germline V gene has CDR1 SGHRS and CDR2 YFSETQ. The CDR3 protein is CASSRGQGNTEAFF. The CDR3 DNA is TGCGCCAGCAGCAGGGGGCAGGGAAACACTGAAGCTTTCTTT.

The chain links TRBV15 to TRBJ1-4; no clear D gene. This CDR3 comprises 14 residues. Germline V gives CDR1 LNHNV, CDR2 YYDKDF (reference sequence). Trimming removed 1 base at V and 12 bases at J, with 15 bases between. CDR3 bases: TGTGCCACCAGCAGAGTGGGTGGGCAGGAGGAACTGTTTTTT. Protein sequence: CATSRVGGQEELFF. Variable domain in full (rest from reference TRBV15 and TRBJ1-4): DAMVIQNPRYQVTQFGKPVTLSCSQTLNHNVMYWYQQKSSQAPKLLFHYYDKDFNNEADTPDNFQSRRPNTSFCFLDIRSPGLGDTAMYLCATSRVGGQEELFFGSGTQLSVL.

This clone has a handful of counts. This CDR3 reads CASSWTSGGSNEQFF. The CDR3, as DNA: TGTGCCAGCAGCTGGACTAGCGGGGGTTCCAATGAGCAGTTCTTC. The gene calls are TRBV3-1 (or the pseudogene TRBV3-2) and TRBJ2-1, with 13 nucleotides matching TRBD2. V lost 5 bases and J lost 6; bases outside the gene matches: 4. This CDR3 spans 15 amino acids. Per germline, CDR1 LGHDT and CDR2 YNNKEL (reference sequence).

The chain joins TRBV10-1 to TRBJ2-2; 16 bases agree with TRBD2. The CDR3 contains 20 residues. Trimming at V came to 4 bases and at J to 2 bases, leaving 10 bases not matched to a gene. CDR1 is WNHNN, CDR2 SYGVQD, per germline (reference sequence). The CDR3 DNA sequence: TGCGCCAGCAGTGGCTCTTTGGGACTAGCGGGGGGGCTAAACACCGGGGAGCTGTTTTTT. Translation gives CASSGSLGLAGGLNTGELFF.

The CDR3 here is CASSTRQGNTGELFF. Written as DNA, the CDR3 is TGTGCCAGCAGCACGCGACAGGGGAACACCGGGGAGCTGTTTTTT. The rearrangement uses TRBV11-2 and TRBJ2-2; TRBD1 matches 7 bases. The CDR3 is 15 amino acids. V dropped 5 bases and J dropped 1; count of bases not matched to a gene: 4. CDR1 and CDR2 (germline): SGHAT, FQNNGV. Together with reference TRBV11-2 and TRBJ2-2, the CDR3 gives the full variable domain: EAGVAQSPRYKIIEKRQSVAFWCNPISGHATLYWYQQILGQGPKLLIQFQNNGVVDDSQLPKDRFSAERLKGVDSTLKIQPAKLEDSAVYLCASSTRQGNTGELFFGEGSRLTVL.

The J gene is TRBJ2-1, the V gene TRBV13, with TRBD2 as a possible D gene (6 bases). V lost 0 bases, J lost 5 bases, and 8 bases lay in between. Germline CDR1 PRHDT, CDR2 FYEKMQ (reference sequence). CDR3 size: 14 residues. The CDR3 bases are TGTGCCAGCAGCTTAGGACTAGCCCACAATGAGCAGTTCTTC. Its protein is CASSLGLAHNEQFF.

The chain has TRBV7-3 and TRBJ1-2, with D possibly TRBD1 on 5 matching bases. Germline V lookup: CDR1 SGHTA, CDR2 FQGTGA. The CDR3 covers 13 residues. With 5 bases removed from V and 7 bases from J, the gap between germline ends came to 14 bases. The CDR3 here is CASSQSGGIGYTF. The CDR3 DNA is TGTGCCAGCAGCCAGAGTGGGGGGATTGGCTACACCTTC.

This chain uses TRBV27 with TRBJ2-5, with D possibly TRBD1 on 5 matching bases. Trimming left V 5 bases short and J 7 bases short, with 14 bases between. The germline CDR1 and CDR2 sequences are MNHEY and SMNVEV (reference sequence). The CDR3 covers 13 residues. CDR3 nucleotides: TGTGCCAGCAGTCCCTCAGGGCTCGGGACCCAGTACTTC. Translation: CASSPSGLGTQYF.

The CDR3 bases are TGTGCCAGCAGTGAACGGGACAGAGGAAATCAGCCCCAGCATTTT. Protein product: CASSERDRGNQPQHF. The V gene is TRBV2, the J gene TRBJ1-5, with 7 nucleotides matching TRBD1. Trimming cost V 2 bases and J 4 bases; bases outside gene matches: 5. The CDR3 extends over 15 amino acids. CDR1 is SNHLY, CDR2 FYNNEI, per germline.

The chain is built from TRBV5-1 and TRBJ2-5; D perhaps matches TRBD1 (5 bases). The V and J ends lost 0 bases and 1 base respectively, with 10 bases between them. Germline values: CDR1 SGHRS, CDR2 YFSETQ. This CDR3 has 15 amino acids. CDR3 region: CASSLEDTRQETQYF. CDR3 nucleotides: TGCGCCAGCAGCTTGGAGGACACCCGCCAAGAGACCCAGTACTTC.

This clone showed up just a few times. The chain joins TRBV3-1 (or the pseudogene TRBV3-2) to TRBJ1-2; TRBD1 might be the D (5 bases). Germline CDR1 and CDR2: LGHDT and YNNKEL (reference sequence). Trimming took off 4 bases at V and 6 bases at J, with 15 bases between the two ends. CDR3 length equals 14 residues. CDR3 DNA sequence: TGTGCCAGCAGCCTAGAGAGGGGAGGAAATGGCTACACCTTC. It yields the protein CASSLERGGNGYTF.

This clone was recorded only once. V gene TRBV28 combines with J gene TRBJ2-1; 8 nucleotides match TRBD1. Trimming removed 5 bases from V and 5 bases from J; junction bases left unmatched: 8. From germline, CDR1 is MDHEN and CDR2 SYDVKM. The CDR3 covers 15 residues. The CDR3 protein is CASSIGTGVNNEQFF. CDR3 sequence (DNA): TGTGCCAGCAGTATAGGGACAGGTGTGAACAATGAGCAGTTCTTC.

As for this clone: This sample includes further DNA sequences coding for the same CDR3. CDR3 amino acids: CASSDRVNTEAFF. The CDR3 DNA reads TGTGCCAGTTCGGACAGAGTGAACACTGAAGCTTTCTTT. This sequence joins TRBV19 and TRBJ1-1; D might be TRBD1 (6 bases). Germline assignment: CDR1 LNHDA and CDR2 SQIVND (reference sequence). Trimming left V 8 bases short and J 0 bases short, with 10 bases between. The CDR3 has 13 amino acids.

The chain joins TRBV28 to TRBJ1-1; unclear D gene. The CDR3 has 13 residues. The germline V gene has CDR1 MDHEN and CDR2 SYDVKM. Trimming took 7 bases from V and 3 from J, leaving 12 bases between them. CDR3 nucleotide sequence: TGTGCCAGCAAGAGGGAGGTGGACACTGAAGCTTTCTTT. Translation gives CASKREVDTEAFF.

The chain couples TRBV7-9 to TRBJ2-5; 10 nucleotides match TRBD2. This CDR3 spans 13 amino acids. V trimming: 6 bases; J trimming: 3 bases; junction bases outside the gene matches: 1. Looked up from germline, CDR1 is SEHNR and CDR2 is FQNEAQ (reference sequence). The CDR3 nucleotides read TGTGCCAGCAGAACTAGCGGGGAAGAGACCCAGTACTTC. This gives the protein CASRTSGEETQYF.

The chain combines TRBV12-3 or TRBV12-4 with TRBJ2-1; D unclear. The CDR3 extends over 11 amino acids. V lost 5 bases and J 10 bases, leaving 9 bases between the germline ends. The CDR3 DNA reads as TGTGCCAGCAGTAGTCGGAGCGAGCAGTTCTTC. It encodes CASSSRSEQFF.

The V and J genes are TRBV28 and TRBJ1-6; 7 bases are shared with TRBD1. Per the germline V gene, CDR1 is MDHEN and CDR2 is SYDVKM. The CDR3 loop spans 14 amino acids. V was clipped by 3 bases and J by 7 bases; unmatched bases: 3. The CDR3 loop is CASSFRGQNSPLHF. The DNA for the CDR3 is TGTGCCAGCAGTTTCAGGGGACAGAATTCACCCCTCCACTTT.